These 24 T cell receptor beta chains share one sample of origin, sequenced in a study of blood T cell dynamics during melanoma immunotherapy. Sequenced by immunoSEQ multiplex PCR; TCRdb stores in-frame clones only, minus some. Of 7,000 or so clones detected, roughly 80% appear once; the ten largest clones hold roughly a sixth. Time point given: pre-treatment baseline. Sequenced here: blood, sampled from a patient treated with checkpoint blockade. The receptors shown here come from a human donor with melanoma.

The chain links TRBV4-1 to TRBJ2-7; TRBD1 agrees at 7 bases. J gave up 7 bases and V 5 bases, and 8 bases lay outside the gene matches. The CDR3 is 13 amino acids. Germline assignment: CDR1 MGHRA and CDR2 YSYEKL. CDR3 loop: CASSTGTAREQYF. Here the CDR3 DNA reads TGCGCCAGCAGCACCGGGACAGCCAGGGAGCAGTACTTC.

In this sample, this clone turned up a few times. The junction departs from germline at one end; a sequencing error may be responsible. The V call is TRBV27, the J call TRBJ1-5; 12 positions match TRBD1. Germline V gives CDR1 MNHEY, CDR2 SMNVEV (reference sequence). This CDR3 has 16 residues. In nucleotides, the CDR3 is TGTGCCAGTAGTTTTGGTTGGGACAGGGGGCGCGAGCCCCAGCATTTT. It codes for CASSFGWDRGREPQHF.

V is TRBV6-4 and J is TRBJ1-2, with 7 positions matching TRBD1. Trimming removed 3 bases from V and 5 bases from J; junction bases left unmatched: 6. The CDR3 has 14 amino acids. Germline V gene sequence: CDR1 MRHNA, CDR2 SNTAGT. CDR3 nucleotide sequence: TGTGCCAGCAGTGATTCGGGACAGTTGTATGGCTACACCTTC. It codes for CASSDSGQLYGYTF.

This chain links TRBV28 with TRBJ1-1, with 7 bases matching TRBD1. J gave up 4 bases and V 6 bases, and 2 bases lay outside the gene matches. Per germline, CDR1 MDHEN and CDR2 SYDVKM. The CDR3 totals 12 residues. The DNA of the CDR3 is TGTGCCAGCAGAACAGGGGTCACTGAAGCTTTCTTT. Its protein product is CASRTGVTEAFF. The full variable domain, its missing parts supplied by reference TRBV28 and TRBJ1-1, is DVKVTQSSRYLVKRTGEKVFLECVQDMDHENMFWYRQDPGLGLRLIYFSYDVKMKEKGDIPEGYSVSREKKERFSLILESASTNQTSMYLCASRTGVTEAFFGQGTRLTVV.

This chain links TRBV7-6 with TRBJ2-7; 10 bases map to TRBD1. The CDR3 totals 13 residues. Germline CDR1 is SGHVS and CDR2 is FNYEAQ. Unmatched junction bases numbered 7, after V lost 5 bases and J lost 9 bases. CDR3 nucleotides: TGTGCCAGCAGCGAGGGACAGGGGTCGAGGCAGTACTTC. This sequence encodes CASSEGQGSRQYF.

Worth noting for this clone: Mismatch with germline at one junction end may stem from a read error. The genes are TRBV7-2 and TRBJ2-7; TRBD2 might be the D (6 bases). The CDR3 is 14 amino acids. CDR1 SGHTA and CDR2 FQGNSA come from the germline V gene. The CDR3: CASSFYGLALGPSF. The CDR3 nucleotides are TGTGCCAGCAGCTTTTACGGGCTAGCGTTGGGTCCTAGCTTC.

The chain joins TRBV20-1 to TRBJ1-1; the D is unclear. Germline V CDR1 and CDR2: DFQATT, SNEGSKA (reference sequence). The CDR3 is 10 amino acids. V was pared by 5 bases and J by 9 bases, with 10 bases between. Here the CDR3 DNA reads TGCAGTGCTGAAAGATCTCAAGCTTTCTTT. As protein: CSAERSQAFF.

The rearrangement links TRBV5-8 to TRBJ1-1; D uncertain. The CDR3 covers 15 residues. Trimming stripped 0 bases from V and 2 bases from J, with 11 bases between. From germline, CDR1 is SGHTS and CDR2 YDEGEE. CDR3 in DNA: TGTGCCAGCAGCTTGGACGGACGGCCAAACACTGAAGCTTTCTTT. Its protein is CASSLDGRPNTEAFF.

This rearrangement joins TRBV30 to TRBJ1-5, with D tentatively TRBD1 (5 bases). Looked up from germline, CDR1 is GTSNPN and CDR2 is SVGIG (reference sequence). Trimming stripped 4 bases from V and 5 bases from J, with 15 bases between. The CDR3 spans 14 residues. CDR3: CAWNLGGLDQPQHF. CDR3 DNA: TGTGCCTGGAACCTGGGGGGTCTCGATCAGCCCCAGCATTTT.

This rearrangement joins TRBV28 to TRBJ2-7; the match to TRBD2 covers 11 bases. The V segment lost 10 bases and the J segment 2 bases; nucleotides outside the gene matches: 1. The length of the CDR3 is 12 residues. The germline gives CDR1 MDHEN, CDR2 SYDVKM. The CDR3 DNA reads TGTGCCACGACTAGCGGGACCTACGAGCAGTACTTC. Protein: CATTSGTYEQYF.

This chain uses TRBV27 with TRBJ2-7; 7 positions agree with TRBD2. V dropped 7 bases and J dropped 0; count of bases not matched to a gene: 6. Germline V gene data show CDR1 as MNHEY and CDR2 as SMNVEV (reference sequence). The CDR3 has 14 amino acids. The CDR3 DNA follows: TGTGCCAGCAAGGCGGGAGCGACCTCCTACGAGCAGTACTTC. It is translated as CASKAGATSYEQYF.

This sequence joins TRBV7-2 and TRBJ2-5, with D possibly TRBD2 on 5 matching bases. The J call could be wrong; TRBJ2-7 is a better fit for the DNA end. The CDR3 is 14 amino acids. CDR1 and CDR2 (germline): SGHTA, FQGNSA. For the CDR3, the DNA is TGTGCCAGCAGCTCGCAGCGGTCCTCCTACGAGCAGTACTTC. Translated: CASSSQRSSYEQYF.

The V gene is TRBV9, the J gene TRBJ1-2; tentatively, D is TRBD1 (5 bases). V lost 6 bases, J lost 4 bases, and 13 bases lay in between. The CDR3 sequence is 13 residues long. Germline lookup yields CDR1 SGDLS and CDR2 YYNGEE. The CDR3 region has the DNA TGTGCCAGCACTCCCACGGGGACCTATGGCTACACCTTC. Protein product: CASTPTGTYGYTF. The entire variable domain, with the rest obtained from reference TRBV9 and TRBJ1-2, is as follows: DSGVTQTPKHLITATGQRVTLRCSPRSGDLSVYWYQQSLDQGLQFLIQYYNGEERAKGNILERFSAQQFPDLHSELNLSSLELGDSALYFCASTPTGTYGYTFGSGTRLTVV.

The chain employs TRBV9 and TRBJ1-1; possibly TRBD1 for D (6 bases). The CDR3 consists of 15 residues. Germline values: CDR1 SGDLS, CDR2 YYNGEE. V dropped 4 bases and J dropped 1 base, with 14 bases sitting between them. CDR3 bases: TGTGCCAGCAGCCCTTTAATGGGACAGAACACTGAAGCTTTCTTT. It translates to CASSPLMGQNTEAFF.

The rearrangement uses TRBV9 and TRBJ2-5, with D possibly matching TRBD2 (6 bases). Trimming pared 4 bases from V and 0 bases from J, leaving 10 bases between. In germline, CDR1 is SGDLS, CDR2 YYNGEE. The CDR3 is 14 residues long. CDR3 amino acids: CASSLRGYQETQYF. In DNA, the CDR3 is TGTGCCAGCAGCTTGCGGGGATACCAAGAGACCCAGTACTTC.

The chain couples TRBV21-1 to TRBJ1-5; the table's TRBD1 call for D was not verified on the DNA. TRBV21-1 is flagged as a pseudogene. The CDR3 totals 17 residues. CDR3: CASSKEGDKNFNQPQHF. CDR3 DNA sequence: TGTGCCAGCAGCAAAGAAGGGGACAAAAACTTCAATCAGCCCCAGCATTTT.

This clone was seen a single time. The chain combines TRBV28 with TRBJ2-7, with TRBD2 matching 7 bases. The CDR3 has 16 amino acids. Trimming at V came to 4 bases and at J to 3 bases, leaving 12 bases not matched to a gene. CDR1 is MDHEN, CDR2 SYDVKM, per germline. The CDR3 sequence is CASSSPPAGEDYEQYF. The CDR3 bases are TGTGCCAGCAGTTCCCCCCCTGCGGGAGAGGACTACGAGCAGTACTTC. The whole variable domain, filled in from reference TRBV28 and TRBJ2-7, reads DVKVTQSSRYLVKRTGEKVFLECVQDMDHENMFWYRQDPGLGLRLIYFSYDVKMKEKGDIPEGYSVSREKKERFSLILESASTNQTSMYLCASSSPPAGEDYEQYFGPGTRLTVT.

This chain joins TRBV5-6 and TRBJ1-2; D gene uncertain. Germline values: CDR1 SGHDT, CDR2 YYEEEE. The CDR3 loop spans 15 amino acids. Trimming stripped 3 bases from V and 4 bases from J, with 16 bases between. CDR3: CASSYRFSGAYGYTF. The CDR3, as DNA: TGTGCCAGCAGCTACCGTTTCTCGGGAGCCTATGGCTACACCTTC. The complete variable domain, with remaining parts taken from reference TRBV5-6 and TRBJ1-2, reads DAGVTQSPTHLIKTRGQQVTLRCSPKSGHDTVSWYQQALGQGPQFIFQYYEEEERQRGNFPDRFSGHQFPNYSSELNVNALLLGDSALYLCASSYRFSGAYGYTFGSGTRLTVV.

This clone was counted between two and nine times. CDR3 residues: CASSLGLAGVPYEQYF. The CDR3 DNA reads TGTGCCAGCAGCTTAGGATTAGCGGGAGTTCCCTACGAGCAGTACTTC. The chain uses TRBV7-9 and TRBJ2-7, with 9 bases matching TRBD2. Germline V gives CDR1 SEHNR, CDR2 FQNEAQ (reference sequence). V lost 1 base and J lost 2; bases outside the gene matches: 6. This CDR3 comprises 16 residues.

The chain uses TRBV28 and TRBJ2-7, with 13 bases identical to TRBD2. Per germline, CDR1 MDHEN and CDR2 SYDVKM. J lost 7 bases, V lost 2 bases, and 5 bases had no gene match. There are 15 residues in the CDR3. The CDR3 protein is CASSLGTSGNGEQYF. DNA for the CDR3: TGTGCCAGCAGTTTAGGGACTAGCGGGAATGGGGAGCAGTACTTC.

This clone was observed a few times. The chain couples TRBV5-6 to TRBJ2-7, with 8 nucleotides matching TRBD1. Trimming at V came to 0 bases and at J to 2 bases, leaving 4 bases not matched to a gene. The CDR3 consists of 15 residues. Germline V gives CDR1 SGHDT, CDR2 YYEEEE. The chain's CDR3 is CASSLAPDRAYEQYF. The DNA of the CDR3 is TGTGCCAGCAGCTTGGCCCCGGACAGGGCCTACGAGCAGTACTTC.

The V and J genes are TRBV28 and TRBJ1-1; 8 bases agree with TRBD1. From germline, CDR1 is MDHEN and CDR2 SYDVKM. V shed 5 bases and J 0 bases; nucleotides not matched to a gene: 8. There are 16 residues in the CDR3. CDR3: CASSEGQGFMNTEAFF. The CDR3 region has the DNA TGTGCCAGCAGTGAAGGACAGGGATTCATGAACACTGAAGCTTTCTTT.

The rearrangement joins TRBV5-1 to TRBJ2-7; tentative D call: TRBD1 (6 bases). V gave up 1 base and J gave up 3 bases, with 8 bases separating them. Germline V gene data show CDR1 as SGHRS and CDR2 as YFSETQ. This CDR3 region has 13 residues. The CDR3 DNA follows: TGCGCCAGCAGCTTGACGACAGGCTACGAGCAGTACTTC. Translated: CASSLTTGYEQYF. Filled out from reference TRBV5-1 and TRBJ2-7, the complete variable domain reads KAGVTQTPRYLIKTRGQQVTLSCSPISGHRSVSWYQQTPGQGLQFLFEYFSETQRNKGNFPGRFSGRQFSNSRSEMNVSTLELGDSALYLCASSLTTGYEQYFGPGTRLTVT.

The chain couples TRBV19 to TRBJ1-6, with a possible D match to TRBD1 (6 bases). Germline values: CDR1 LNHDA, CDR2 SQIVND (reference sequence). With 5 bases removed from V and 10 bases from J, the gap between germline ends came to 24 bases. CDR3 length: 17 residues. The CDR3 loop reads CASSGPSGLTGRSPLHF. Here the CDR3 DNA reads TGTGCCAGTAGTGGTCCGTCAGGACTAACAGGGAGATCACCCCTCCACTTT. The whole variable domain, filled in from reference TRBV19 and TRBJ1-6, reads DGGITQSPKYLFRKEGQNVTLSCEQNLNHDAMYWYRQDPGQGLRLIYYSQIVNDFQKGDIAEGYSVSREKKESFPLTVTSAQKNPTAFYLCASSGPSGLTGRSPLHFGNGTRLTVT.